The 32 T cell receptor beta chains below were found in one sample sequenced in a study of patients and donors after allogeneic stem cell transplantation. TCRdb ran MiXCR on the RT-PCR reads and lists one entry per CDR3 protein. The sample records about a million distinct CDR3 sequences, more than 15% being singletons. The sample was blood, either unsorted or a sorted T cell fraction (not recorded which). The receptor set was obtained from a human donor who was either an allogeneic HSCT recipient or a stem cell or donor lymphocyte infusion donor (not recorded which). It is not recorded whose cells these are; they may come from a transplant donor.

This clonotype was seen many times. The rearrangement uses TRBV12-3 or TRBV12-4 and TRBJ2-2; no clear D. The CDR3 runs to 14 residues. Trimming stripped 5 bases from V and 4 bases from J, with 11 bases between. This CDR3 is CASSPYFSTGELFF. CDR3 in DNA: TGTGCCAGCAGTCCTTACTTCTCCACCGGGGAGCTGTTTTTT.

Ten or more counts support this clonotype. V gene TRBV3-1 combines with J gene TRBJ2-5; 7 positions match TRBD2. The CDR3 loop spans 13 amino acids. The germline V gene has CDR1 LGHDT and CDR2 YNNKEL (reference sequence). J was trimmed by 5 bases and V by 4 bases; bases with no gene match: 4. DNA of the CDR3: TGTGCCAGCAGCCTTCGGACTAGTGAGACCCAGTACTTC. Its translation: CASSLRTSETQYF.

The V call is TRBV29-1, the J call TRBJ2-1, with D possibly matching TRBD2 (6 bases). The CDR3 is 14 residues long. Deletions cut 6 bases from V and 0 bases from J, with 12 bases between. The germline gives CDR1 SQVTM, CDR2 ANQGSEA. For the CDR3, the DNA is TGCAGCGTCGCTAGCGCAGGCTCCTACAATGAGCAGTTCTTC. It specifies CSVASAGSYNEQFF.

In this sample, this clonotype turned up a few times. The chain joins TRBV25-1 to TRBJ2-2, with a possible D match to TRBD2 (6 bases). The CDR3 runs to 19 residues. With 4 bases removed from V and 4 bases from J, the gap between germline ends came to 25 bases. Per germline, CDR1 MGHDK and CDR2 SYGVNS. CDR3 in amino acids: CASSGLATGESRVTGELFF. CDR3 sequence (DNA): TGTGCCAGCAGTGGGCTAGCGACCGGGGAATCCAGGGTCACCGGGGAGCTGTTTTTT.

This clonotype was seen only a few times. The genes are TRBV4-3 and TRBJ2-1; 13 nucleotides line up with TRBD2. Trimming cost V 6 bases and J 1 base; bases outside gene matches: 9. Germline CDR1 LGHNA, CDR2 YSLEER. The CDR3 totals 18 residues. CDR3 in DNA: TGCGCCAGCAGTCATATTGGACTAGCGGGGGTGTCCTACAATGAGCAGTTCTTC. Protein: CASSHIGLAGVSYNEQFF.

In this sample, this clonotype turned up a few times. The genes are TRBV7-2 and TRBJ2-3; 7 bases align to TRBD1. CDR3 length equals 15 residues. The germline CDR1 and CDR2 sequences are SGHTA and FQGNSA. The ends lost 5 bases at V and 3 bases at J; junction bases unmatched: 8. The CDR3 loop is CASSPYRGSTDTQYF. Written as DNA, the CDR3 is TGTGCCAGCAGCCCCTACAGGGGAAGTACAGATACGCAGTATTTT.

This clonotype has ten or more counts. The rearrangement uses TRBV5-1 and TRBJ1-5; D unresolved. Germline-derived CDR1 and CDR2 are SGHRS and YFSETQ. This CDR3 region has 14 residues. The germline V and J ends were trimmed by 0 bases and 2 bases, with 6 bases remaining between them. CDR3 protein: CASSLDGGNQPQHF. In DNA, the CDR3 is TGCGCCAGCAGCTTGGATGGGGGCAATCAGCCCCAGCATTTT.

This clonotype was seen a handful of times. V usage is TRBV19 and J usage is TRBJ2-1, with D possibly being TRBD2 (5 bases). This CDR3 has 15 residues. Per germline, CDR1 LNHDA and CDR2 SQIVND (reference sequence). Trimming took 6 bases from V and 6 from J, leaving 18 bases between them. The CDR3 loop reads CASRFLAQAPNEQFF. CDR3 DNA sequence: TGTGCCAGTAGGTTTCTAGCCCAGGCCCCCAATGAGCAGTTCTTC. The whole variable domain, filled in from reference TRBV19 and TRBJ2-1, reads DGGITQSPKYLFRKEGQNVTLSCEQNLNHDAMYWYRQDPGQGLRLIYYSQIVNDFQKGDIAEGYSVSREKKESFPLTVTSAQKNPTAFYLCASRFLAQAPNEQFFGPGTRLTVL.

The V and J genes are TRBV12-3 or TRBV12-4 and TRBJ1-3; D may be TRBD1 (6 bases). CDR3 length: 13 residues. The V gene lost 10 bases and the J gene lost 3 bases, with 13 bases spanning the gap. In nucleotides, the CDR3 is TGTGCCACCTATCAGGGGATTGGAAACACCATATATTTT. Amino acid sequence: CATYQGIGNTIYF.

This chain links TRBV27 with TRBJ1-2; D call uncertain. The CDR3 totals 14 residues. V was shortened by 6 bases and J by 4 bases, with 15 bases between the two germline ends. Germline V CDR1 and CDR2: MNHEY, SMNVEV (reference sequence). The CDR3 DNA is TGTGCCAGCAGCATGGACGGCCTCGGCTATGGCTACACCTTC. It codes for CASSMDGLGYGYTF.

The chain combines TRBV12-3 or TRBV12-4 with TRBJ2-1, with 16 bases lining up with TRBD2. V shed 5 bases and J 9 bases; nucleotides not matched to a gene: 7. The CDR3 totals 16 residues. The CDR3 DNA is TGTGCCAGCAGTGGGACTAGCGGGGGGGTGTTGGGTGAGCAGTTCTTC. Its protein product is CASSGTSGGVLGEQFF.

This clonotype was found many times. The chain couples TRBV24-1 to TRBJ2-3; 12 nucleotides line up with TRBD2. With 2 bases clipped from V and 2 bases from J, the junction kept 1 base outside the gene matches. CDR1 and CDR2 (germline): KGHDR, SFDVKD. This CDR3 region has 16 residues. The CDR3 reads CATSDWTSGATDTQYF. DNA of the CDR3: TGTGCCACCAGTGATTGGACTAGCGGGGCCACAGATACGCAGTATTTT.

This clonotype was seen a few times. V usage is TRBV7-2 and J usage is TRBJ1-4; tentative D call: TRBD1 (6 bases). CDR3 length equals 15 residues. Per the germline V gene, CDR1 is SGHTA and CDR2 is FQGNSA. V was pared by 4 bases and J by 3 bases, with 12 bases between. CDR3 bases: TGTGCCAGCAGCTCGTCCGGGACATCTAATGAAAAACTGTTTTTT. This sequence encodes CASSSSGTSNEKLFF.

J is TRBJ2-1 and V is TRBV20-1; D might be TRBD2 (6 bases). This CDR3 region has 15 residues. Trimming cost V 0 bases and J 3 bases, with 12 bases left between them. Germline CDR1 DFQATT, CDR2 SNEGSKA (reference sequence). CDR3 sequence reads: CSARDYLGGYNEQFF. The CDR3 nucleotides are TGCAGTGCTAGAGATTACCTGGGGGGCTACAATGAGCAGTTCTTC.

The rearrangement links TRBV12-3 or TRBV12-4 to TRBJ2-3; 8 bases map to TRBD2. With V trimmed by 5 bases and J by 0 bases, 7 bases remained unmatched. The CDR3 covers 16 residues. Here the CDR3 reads CASSSGRGFSTDTQYF. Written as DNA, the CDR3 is TGTGCCAGCAGTAGCGGGAGAGGGTTTAGCACAGATACGCAGTATTTT.

CDR3 sequence (DNA): TGCGCCAGCAGCCAATTCCTCGGAGACTATGGCTACACCTTC. This encodes CASSQFLGDYGYTF. The chain combines TRBV4-3 with TRBJ1-2; D not certain. Germline V lookup: CDR1 LGHNA, CDR2 YSLEER. The CDR3 spans 14 residues. V lost 2 bases, J lost 3 bases, and 10 bases lay in between.

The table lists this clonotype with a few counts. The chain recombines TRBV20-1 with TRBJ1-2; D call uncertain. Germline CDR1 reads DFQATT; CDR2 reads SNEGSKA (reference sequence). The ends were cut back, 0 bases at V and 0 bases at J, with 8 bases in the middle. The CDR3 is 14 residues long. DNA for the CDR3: TGCAGTGCTAGAGAAAGGGCAGCTAACTATGGCTACACCTTC. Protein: CSARERAANYGYTF.

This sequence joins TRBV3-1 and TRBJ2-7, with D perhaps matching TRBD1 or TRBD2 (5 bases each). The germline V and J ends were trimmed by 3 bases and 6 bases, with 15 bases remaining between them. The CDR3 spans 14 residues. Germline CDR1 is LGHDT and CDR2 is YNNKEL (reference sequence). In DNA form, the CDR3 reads TGTGCCAGCAGCCAGAGGGGATCAAATGTCGAGCAGTACTTC. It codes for CASSQRGSNVEQYF.

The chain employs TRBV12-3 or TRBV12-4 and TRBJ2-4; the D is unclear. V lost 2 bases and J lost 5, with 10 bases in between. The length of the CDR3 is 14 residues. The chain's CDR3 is CASSLPSTENIQYF. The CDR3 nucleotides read TGTGCCAGCAGTTTACCCTCCACAGAAAACATTCAGTACTTC.

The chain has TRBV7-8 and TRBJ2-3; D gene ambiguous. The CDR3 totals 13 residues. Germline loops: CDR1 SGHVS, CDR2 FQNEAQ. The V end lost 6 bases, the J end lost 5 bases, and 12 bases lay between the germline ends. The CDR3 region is CASRPRVVDTQYF. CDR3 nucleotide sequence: TGTGCCAGCAGGCCTAGGGTGGTAGATACGCAGTATTTT.

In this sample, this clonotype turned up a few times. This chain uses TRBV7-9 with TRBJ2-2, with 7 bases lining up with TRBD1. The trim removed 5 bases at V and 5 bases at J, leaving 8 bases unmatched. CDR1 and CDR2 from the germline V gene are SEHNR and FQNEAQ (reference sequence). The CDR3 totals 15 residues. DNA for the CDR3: TGTGCCAGCAGCGTCGACAGGGTATTGACCGGGGAGCTGTTTTTT. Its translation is CASSVDRVLTGELFF.

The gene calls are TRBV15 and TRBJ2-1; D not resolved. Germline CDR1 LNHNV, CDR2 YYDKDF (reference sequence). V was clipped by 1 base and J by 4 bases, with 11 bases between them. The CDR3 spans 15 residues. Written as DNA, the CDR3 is TGTGCCACCAGCAGAGTTTCAGGATCTTACAATGAGCAGTTCTTC. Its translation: CATSRVSGSYNEQFF.

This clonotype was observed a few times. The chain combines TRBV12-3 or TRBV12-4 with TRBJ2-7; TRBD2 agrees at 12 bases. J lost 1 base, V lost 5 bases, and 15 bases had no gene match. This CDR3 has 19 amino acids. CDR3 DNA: TGTGCCAGCAGTCCCCCCACGGCGAGACTAGCGGGAGAGTCCTACGAGCAGTACTTC. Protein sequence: CASSPPTARLAGESYEQYF.

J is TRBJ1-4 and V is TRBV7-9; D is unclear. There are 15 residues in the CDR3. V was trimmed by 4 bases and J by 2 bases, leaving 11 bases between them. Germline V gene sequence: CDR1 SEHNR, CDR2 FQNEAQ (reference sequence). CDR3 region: CASSSTTGTNEKLFF. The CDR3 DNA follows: TGTGCCAGCAGCTCAACGACGGGGACTAATGAAAAACTGTTTTTT.

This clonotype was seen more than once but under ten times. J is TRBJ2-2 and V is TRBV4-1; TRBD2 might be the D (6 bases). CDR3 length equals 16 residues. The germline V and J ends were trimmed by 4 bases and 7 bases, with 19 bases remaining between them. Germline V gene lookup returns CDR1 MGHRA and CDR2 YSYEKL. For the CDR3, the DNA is TGCGCCAGCAGCCCACGACGGGGGAACCTGGGCGGGGAGCTGTTTTTT. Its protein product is CASSPRRGNLGGELFF.

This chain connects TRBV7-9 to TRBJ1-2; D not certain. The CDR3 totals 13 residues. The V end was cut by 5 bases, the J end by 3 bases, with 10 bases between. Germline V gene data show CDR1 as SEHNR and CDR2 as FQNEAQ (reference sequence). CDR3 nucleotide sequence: TGTGCCAGCAGCGGAGGCACGTACTATGGCTACACCTTC. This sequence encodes CASSGGTYYGYTF.

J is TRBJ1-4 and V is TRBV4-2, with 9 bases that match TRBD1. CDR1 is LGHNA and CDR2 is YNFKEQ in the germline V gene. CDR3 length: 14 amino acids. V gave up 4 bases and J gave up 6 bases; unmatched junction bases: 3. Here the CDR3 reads CASSRDRGYEKLFF. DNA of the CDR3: TGTGCCAGCAGCCGCGACAGGGGGTATGAAAAACTGTTTTTT.

The chain's CDR3 is CSAEGESSYEQYF. The CDR3 region has the DNA TGCAGTGCGGAGGGAGAATCCTCCTACGAGCAGTACTTC. V usage is TRBV20-1 and J usage is TRBJ2-7; D might be TRBD2 (6 bases). CDR1 is DFQATT and CDR2 is SNEGSKA in the germline V gene (reference sequence). The V and J ends lost 6 bases and 0 bases respectively, with 12 bases between them. CDR3 length: 13 amino acids.

The CDR3 protein is CATSDGQGRLSNYGYTF. The CDR3 nucleotides are TGTGCCACCAGTGATGGACAGGGGCGGCTTTCTAACTATGGCTACACCTTC. The chain employs TRBV24-1 and TRBJ1-2; 9 bases are shared with TRBD1. CDR1 is KGHDR, CDR2 SFDVKD, per germline. CDR3 length: 17 amino acids. Trimming removed 3 bases from V and 0 bases from J; junction bases left unmatched: 7.

This CDR3 is CASSLQGPAGELFF. CDR3 sequence (DNA): TGCGCCAGCAGCTTACAGGGTCCCGCCGGGGAGCTGTTTTTT. The chain is built from TRBV5-1 and TRBJ2-2; D possibly corresponds to TRBD1 (6 bases). In germline, CDR1 is SGHRS, CDR2 YFSETQ. Trimming removed 2 bases from V and 6 bases from J, with 11 bases in between. There are 14 residues in the CDR3.

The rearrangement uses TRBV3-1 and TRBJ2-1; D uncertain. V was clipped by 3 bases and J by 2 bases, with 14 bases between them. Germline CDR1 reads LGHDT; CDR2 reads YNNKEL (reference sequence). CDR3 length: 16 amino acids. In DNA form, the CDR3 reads TGTGCCAGCAGCCATCAGGTCCAGGTCCCCTACAATGAGCAGTTCTTC. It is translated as CASSHQVQVPYNEQFF.

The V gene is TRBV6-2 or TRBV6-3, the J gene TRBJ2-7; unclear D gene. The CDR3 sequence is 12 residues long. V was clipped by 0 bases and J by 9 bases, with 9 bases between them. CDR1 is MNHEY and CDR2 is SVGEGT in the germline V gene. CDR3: CASSYSGSLQYF. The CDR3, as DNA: TGTGCCAGCAGTTACTCAGGTAGTCTGCAGTACTTC.